This T cell receptor beta chain was observed in a study of T cell changes during pregnancy in multiple sclerosis. Sequencing used immunoSEQ multiplex PCR; TCRdb keeps in-frame clones, though not all of them. The top ten hold 0.95% to 1.5% of the sample, which has 40,000 or so clones, roughly 89% seen once. V lost 3 bases, J lost 1 base, and 10 bases lay in between. CDR1 SGDLS and CDR2 YYNGEE come from the germline V gene. This CDR3 contains 14 residues. This rearrangement joins TRBV9 to TRBJ2-5, with a possible D match to TRBD2 (5 bases). This clonotype originated in a female donor with multiple sclerosis, enrolled in a pregnancy study. Specimen: CD4+ T cells from peripheral blood mononuclear cells, collected in the first trimester of pregnancy. The CDR3 reads CASSGVGSQETQYF. The CDR3 region has the DNA TGTGCCAGCAGCGGAGTAGGGAGCCAAGAGACCCAGTACTTC.